A single sample gave rise to the 23 T cell receptor beta chains below, sequenced in a study of identical twins. TCRdb used MiXCR to reprocess the 5' RACE reads, holding one entry per CDR3 protein. The sample has some 320,000 distinct CDR3 sequences, about 12% seen once. These data also formed part of another study, on yellow fever vaccine responses in identical twins.

Sequenced input: CD8+ T cells sorted from blood. These receptors all stem from a woman under 30 in good health.

The CDR3 loop is CASSLGYSGTSPYEQYF. The CDR3 nucleotides read TGTGCCAGCAGCTTAGGATATTCTGGGACATCACCCTACGAGCAGTACTTC. J is TRBJ2-7 and V is TRBV11-2; TRBD1 is a possible D gene (6 bases). This CDR3 comprises 17 residues. Germline lookup yields CDR1 SGHAT and CDR2 FQNNGV. V lost 1 base and J 2 bases, leaving 18 bases between the germline ends.

This clonotype was counted between two and nine times. The chain recombines TRBV7-8 with TRBJ2-7, with 7 bases identical to TRBD2. The germline V gene encodes CDR1 SGHVS and CDR2 FQNEAQ. V gave up 1 base and J gave up 4 bases; unmatched junction bases: 7. CDR3 length equals 15 residues. The CDR3 DNA is TGTGCCAGCAGCTTAGGGGCGGGAGTCGGGTACGAGCAGTACTTC. Protein: CASSLGAGVGYEQYF. The full variable domain, rest sourced from reference TRBV7-8 and TRBJ2-7, is GAGVSQSPRYKVAKRGQDVALRCDPISGHVSLFWYQQALGQGPEFLTYFQNEAQLDKSGLPSDRFFAERPEGSVSTLKIQRTQQEDSAVYLCASSLGAGVGYEQYFGPGTRLTVT.

V and J are TRBV27 and TRBJ1-1; D gene uncertain. The CDR3 contains 14 residues. CDR1 is MNHEY and CDR2 is SMNVEV in the germline V gene (reference sequence). Trimming removed 6 bases from V and 3 bases from J, with 14 bases in between. The CDR3 loop reads CASSLRWLDTEAFF. The CDR3 DNA reads as TGTGCCAGCAGCCTGAGGTGGTTGGACACTGAAGCTTTCTTT.

This clonotype was found a few times. The chain is built from TRBV4-1 and TRBJ2-7; D not resolved. CDR1 and CDR2 (germline): MGHRA, YSYEKL. CDR3 length: 13 residues. V lost 1 base, J lost 4 bases, and 8 bases lay in between. In DNA form, the CDR3 reads TGCGCCAGCAGCCAAGTTGGTGGTTACGAGCAGTACGTC. Its translation: CASSQVGGYEQYV.

This clonotype appeared a few times. DNA for the CDR3: TGTGCCAGCAGTGAAGAGGTCGGATACAATGAGCAGTTCTTC. The encoded protein is CASSEEVGYNEQFF. The gene calls are TRBV6-1 and TRBJ2-1; D gene uncertain. Germline lookup yields CDR1 MNHNS and CDR2 SASEGT. V gave up 1 base and J gave up 4 bases, with 8 bases separating them. The CDR3 has 14 residues.

The chain has TRBV7-8 and TRBJ2-5, with D perhaps matching TRBD1 or TRBD2 (6 bases each). The V end lost 0 bases, the J end lost 5 bases, and 16 bases lay between the germline ends. CDR1 and CDR2 from the germline V gene are SGHVS and FQNEAQ. The CDR3 contains 16 residues. The CDR3 region has the DNA TGTGCCAGCAGCTTAGCGGGGGGCGCAGGAAGGGAGACCCAGTACTTC. Its protein is CASSLAGGAGRETQYF. The full variable domain, its missing parts supplied by reference TRBV7-8 and TRBJ2-5, is GAGVSQSPRYKVAKRGQDVALRCDPISGHVSLFWYQQALGQGPEFLTYFQNEAQLDKSGLPSDRFFAERPEGSVSTLKIQRTQQEDSAVYLCASSLAGGAGRETQYFGPGTRLLVL.

The chain joins TRBV20-1 to TRBJ1-2; 7 bases are shared with TRBD1. After removal of 0 bases from V and 6 bases from J, the junction contained 13 bases not matched to a gene. The CDR3 totals 16 residues. Germline assignment: CDR1 DFQATT and CDR2 SNEGSKA (reference sequence). The CDR3 spells CSARDPQGYVLHGYTF. CDR3 nucleotides: TGCAGTGCTAGAGATCCACAGGGGTACGTTCTTCATGGCTACACCTTC.

The chain is built from TRBV29-1 and TRBJ2-1, with a possible D match to TRBD2 (5 bases). Germline CDR1 SQVTM, CDR2 ANQGSEA. Trimming removed 7 bases at V and 9 bases at J, with 10 bases between. The CDR3 consists of 10 residues. CDR3 nucleotide sequence: TGCAGCGGGGAGTGGGGTGAGCAGTTCTTC. Residues: CSGEWGEQFF.

The chain uses TRBV7-8 and TRBJ2-1; D gene ambiguous. This CDR3 has 15 amino acids. Trimming pared 0 bases from V and 2 bases from J, leaving 8 bases between. Per germline, CDR1 SGHVS and CDR2 FQNEAQ. The CDR3 protein is CASSLAATTYNEQFF. CDR3 DNA sequence: TGTGCCAGCAGCTTAGCGGCTACAACCTACAATGAGCAGTTCTTC.

Ten or more counts support this clonotype. J is TRBJ2-1 and V is TRBV6-5; 8 bases are shared with TRBD1. V lost 2 bases and J lost 0; bases outside the gene matches: 3. The germline gives CDR1 MNHEY, CDR2 SVGAGI. The CDR3 has 16 residues. CDR3 bases: TGTGCCAGCAGTTACAGGACAGGGAGCTCCTACAATGAGCAGTTCTTC. It is translated as CASSYRTGSSYNEQFF.

The rearrangement uses TRBV18 and TRBJ2-1, with 10 nucleotides matching TRBD2. CDR1 is KGHSH, CDR2 LQKENI, per germline. The trim removed 3 bases at V and 9 bases at J, leaving 14 bases unmatched. This CDR3 comprises 17 residues. In DNA, the CDR3 is TGTGCCAGCTCACCGTTGGGAGCACTAGCGGGATTCGGTGAGCAGTTCTTC. It specifies CASSPLGALAGFGEQFF.

The CDR3 sequence is CASSLRLEGEQFF. The CDR3 nucleotides read TGTGCCAGCAGTCTTCGTTTGGAGGGAGAGCAGTTCTTC. The rearrangement joins TRBV7-3 to TRBJ2-1; perhaps TRBD2 as D (6 bases). The CDR3 has 13 residues. Deletions cut 6 bases from V and 10 bases from J, with 16 bases between. Looked up from germline, CDR1 is SGHTA and CDR2 is FQGTGA.

This clonotype was observed a few times. The J gene is TRBJ2-6, the V gene TRBV10-2; D possibly matches TRBD1 or TRBD2 (5 bases each). The germline V gene has CDR1 WSHSY and CDR2 SAAADI. The V and J ends lost 6 bases and 0 bases respectively, with 15 bases between them. The CDR3 extends over 17 amino acids. CDR3 nucleotides: TGCGCCAGCAGGCCGGGACGGTTGTCCTCTGGGGCCAACGTCCTGACTTTC. Amino acids: CASRPGRLSSGANVLTF.

This clonotype occurred a few times. This chain connects TRBV11-2 to TRBJ2-5; D ambiguous. Trimming left V 0 bases short and J 1 base short, with 6 bases between. The CDR3 contains 14 residues. Germline loops: CDR1 SGHAT, CDR2 FQNNGV. CDR3 protein: CASSLDLLQETQYF. The CDR3 DNA reads as TGTGCCAGCAGCTTAGATTTGCTCCAAGAGACCCAGTACTTC.

In this sample, this clonotype turned up a few times. The genes are TRBV5-1 and TRBJ2-6, with 7 nucleotides matching TRBD1. Germline assignment: CDR1 SGHRS and CDR2 YFSETQ. The J segment lost 3 bases and the V segment lost 6 bases, leaving 9 bases of the junction unmatched. The CDR3 contains 16 residues. The CDR3 DNA follows: TGCGCCAGCATCCCAGGGGGAATCCTTGGGGCCAACGTCCTGACTTTC. Translating it yields CASIPGGILGANVLTF.

This clonotype was seen only a few times. This chain joins TRBV9 and TRBJ2-2, with 12 positions matching TRBD2. CDR3 length equals 17 residues. Trimming removed 0 bases from V and 4 bases from J; junction bases left unmatched: 4. The germline CDR1 and CDR2 sequences are SGDLS and YYNGEE. For the CDR3, the DNA is TGTGCCAGCAGCGTAGCTACTAGCGGGGGGATCACCGGGGAGCTGTTTTTT. Protein: CASSVATSGGITGELFF.

V usage is TRBV24-1 and J usage is TRBJ1-5, with D unclear. The germline V gene has CDR1 KGHDR and CDR2 SFDVKD. CDR3 length: 13 amino acids. Between the trimmed V and J ends, which lost 9 bases and 4 bases, there was a span of 12 bases. CDR3 DNA sequence: TGTGCCACCTCACCCGAAGGGAATCAGCCCCAGCATTTT. It encodes CATSPEGNQPQHF.

This sequence joins TRBV28 and TRBJ1-2; D is uncertain. V lost 4 bases and J 3 bases, leaving 15 bases between the germline ends. CDR3 length: 15 residues. In germline, CDR1 is MDHEN, CDR2 SYDVKM. CDR3 in DNA: TGTGCCAGCAGTTCCCCGCGGAGGGAGGACTATGGCTACACCTTC. This codes for CASSSPRREDYGYTF.

This clonotype was seen at least ten times. The chain uses TRBV7-6 and TRBJ2-1; D possibly corresponds to TRBD2 (6 bases). The CDR3 has 13 amino acids. Between the trimmed V and J ends, which lost 5 bases and 6 bases, there was a span of 11 bases. Germline V gene data show CDR1 as SGHVS and CDR2 as FNYEAQ. CDR3 DNA: TGTGCCAGCAGCCCAGCCGGGGGCAATGAGCAGTTCTTC. It codes for CASSPAGGNEQFF.

This chain connects TRBV28 to TRBJ2-3; D is possibly TRBD1 (6 bases). V was trimmed by 5 bases and J by 0 bases, leaving 15 bases between them. Germline-derived CDR1 and CDR2 are MDHEN and SYDVKM. The CDR3 length is 16 residues. CDR3 protein: CASSPGQPLSTDTQYF. For the CDR3, the DNA is TGTGCCAGCAGTCCTGGACAGCCCCTTAGCACAGATACGCAGTATTTT. The full variable domain, in which reference TRBV28 and TRBJ2-3 provide the parts outside the CDR3, is DVKVTQSSRYLVKRTGEKVFLECVQDMDHENMFWYRQDPGLGLRLIYFSYDVKMKEKGDIPEGYSVSREKKERFSLILESASTNQTSMYLCASSPGQPLSTDTQYFGPGTRLTVL.

This clonotype has at least ten counts. This CDR3 reads CASSQGHTEAFF. The DNA for the CDR3 is TGTGCCAGCAGCCAGGGCCACACTGAAGCTTTCTTT. The chain links TRBV3-1 to TRBJ1-1; no clear D. The CDR3 loop spans 12 amino acids. Germline V gene sequence: CDR1 LGHDT, CDR2 YNNKEL (reference sequence). The ends were cut back, 3 bases at V and 3 bases at J, with 5 bases in the middle.

The table lists this clonotype with a few counts. V and J are TRBV20-1 and TRBJ2-1; TRBD1 matches 8 bases. CDR1 is DFQATT and CDR2 is SNEGSKA in the germline V gene (reference sequence). The CDR3 is 16 residues long. Trimming cost V 5 bases and J 7 bases; bases outside gene matches: 16. The CDR3, as DNA: TGCAGTGCTCTCCCCCGGAAACAGGGGGTGCTGAATGAGCAGTTCTTC. Translated, it gives CSALPRKQGVLNEQFF.

This clonotype was seen more than once but under ten times. The CDR3 sequence is CASSTGYYEQYF. The CDR3 bases are TGTGCCAGCAGCACGGGGTACTACGAGCAGTACTTC. This chain links TRBV7-6 with TRBJ2-7; D may be TRBD2 (5 bases). The CDR3 loop spans 12 amino acids. The germline V and J ends were trimmed by 5 bases and 3 bases, with 8 bases remaining between them. The V gene's germline CDR1 is SGHVS and CDR2 FNYEAQ.